The rows below give T cell receptor beta chains drawn from one sample of a study of blood T cell repertoires in COVID-19. Using immunoSEQ multiplex PCR, the repertoire was profiled, and TCRdb retains in-frame clones only, with some absent. This table holds over 120,000 clones, approximately 89% found once. The sequenced sample consisted of peripheral blood. These receptors all stem from a human donor in a cohort sampled during active COVID-19. The CDR3 runs from the conserved cysteine through the conserved F or W. Fields, in order: J gene, D gene, clone size, V gene, CDR3 length, CDR3 DNA, CDR3 protein. D genes are given only for firm matches. A clone size is listed for some rows: how often the clone was seen (once, few, many), or a class if it is expanded.

>TRBJ2-2|TRBD1|once|TRBV2|16
TGTGCCAGCAGCCCCCCGACAGGGAGGAACACCGGGGAGCTGTTTTTT
CASSPPTGRNTGELFF
>TRBJ2-2|TRBD2|.|TRBV2|15
TGTGCCAGCAGAGCGGCCCGGGGGGAAACCGGGGAGCTGTTTTTT
CASRAARGETGELFF
>TRBJ1-1|.|.|TRBV6-1|15
TGTGCCAGCAGTGACGGGGAATTCACGAACACTGAAGCTTTCTTT
CASSDGEFTNTEAFF
>TRBJ2-7|.|few|TRBV7-6|14
TGTGCCAGCAGTCCAGCGGAGGGCGCCTACGAGCAGTACTTC
CASSPAEGAYEQYF
>TRBJ1-2|TRBD1|.|TRBV30|12
TGTGCCTGGAGAAGACAGGGGGAGGGCTACACCTTC
CAWRRQGEGYTF
>TRBJ1-1|TRBD1|.|TRBV15|13
TGTGCCACCAGCGAGGGACAGGGGTATTGGGCTTTCTTT
CATSEGQGYWAFF
>TRBJ1-5|TRBD1|once|TRBV15|17
TGTGCCACCAGCAGAAAAGTGGGACAGGGGACGAATCAGCCCCAGCATTTT
CATSRKVGQGTNQPQHF
>TRBJ2-7|TRBD1|once|TRBV4-2|16
TGTGCCAGCAGCCAAGGCCTGGGACAGGGGCCGCACGAGCAGTACTTC
CASSQGLGQGPHEQYF
>TRBJ1-2|TRBD1|.|TRBV7-9|15
TGTGCCAGCAGCTTTCGGACAGGGGCCGACTATGGCTACACCTTC
CASSFRTGADYGYTF
>TRBJ1-1|TRBD1|.|TRBV7-9|15
TGTGCCAGCAGCGTTCTAGACAGGGTATACACTGAAGCTTTCTTT
CASSVLDRVYTEAFF
>TRBJ2-7|.|once|TRBV2|14
TGTGCCAGCAGTGAATGGACAGTTAACTACGAGCAGTACTTC
CASSEWTVNYEQYF
>TRBJ2-5|TRBD2|once|TRBV7-9|14
TGTGCCAGCAGCATAGGCGGGGGGGGCGAGACCCAGTACTTC
CASSIGGGGETQYF
>TRBJ2-2|.|.|TRBV5-8|14
TGTGCCAGCAGCTTGTACAGGGAAACCGGGGAGCTGTTTTTT
CASSLYRETGELFF
>TRBJ2-7|TRBD1|.|TRBV5-5|15
TGTGCCAGCAGCTTGGTAGACAGGGGGCTATACGAGCAGTACTTC
CASSLVDRGLYEQYF
>TRBJ1-2|.|.|TRBV6-5|13
TGTGCCAGCATATGGGAAGCTAGGGGTGGCTACACCTTC
CASIWEARGGYTF
>TRBJ1-2|.|.|TRBV14|13
TGTGCCAGCAGCCCTACCCCGAACCATGGCTACACCTTC
CASSPTPNHGYTF
>TRBJ2-7|.|.|TRBV18|15
TGTGCCAGCTCACCTCGGGTGACAGGTGACTACGAGCAGTACTTC
CASSPRVTGDYEQYF
>TRBJ2-2|.|.|TRBV18|15
TGTGCCAGCTCACCTACCGACAGCGAAACCGGGGAGCTGTTTTTT
CASSPTDSETGELFF
>TRBJ1-2|TRBD1|.|TRBV2|15
TGTGCCAGCAGTCCATCTCGGACAGGGCCCTATGGCTACACCTTC
CASSPSRTGPYGYTF
>TRBJ2-5|.|.|TRBV27|14
TGTGCCAGCAGTTTAGCCAGGTTCCAGGGGACCCAGTACTTC
CASSLARFQGTQYF
>TRBJ1-3|.|.|TRBV3-1/TRBV3-2|13
TGTGCCAGCAGGCGATCTTTGGGAAACACCATATATTTT
CASRRSLGNTIYF
>TRBJ2-2|TRBD2|.|TRBV4-3|17
TGCGCCAGCAGCCAAGATAGTCAAGCGGGGGGAGGAAGGGAGCTGTTTTTT
CASSQDSQAGGGRELFF
>TRBJ1-4|.|.|TRBV7-2|15
TGTGCCAGCAGCTTAGTTACAGCCCGTGGTGAAAAACTGTTTTTT
CASSLVTARGEKLFF
>TRBJ1-5|.|few|TRBV7-2|15
TGTGCCAGCAGCTTACAGGAATACGGCAATCAGCCCCAGCATTTT
CASSLQEYGNQPQHF
>TRBJ2-1|TRBD2|.|TRBV19|16
TGTGCCAGTAGTATAGAGGTAGCGGGGGGCTACAATGAGCAGTTCTTC
CASSIEVAGGYNEQFF
>TRBJ2-3|.|.|TRBV6-5|12
TGTGCCAGCACCATGGGGGGTGATACGCAGTATTTT
CASTMGGDTQYF
>TRBJ2-7|.|.|TRBV20-1|11
TGCAGTGCGCACAGGAGCTACGAGCAGTACTTC
CSAHRSYEQYF
>TRBJ1-4|TRBD1|.|TRBV10-3|15
TGTGCCATCAGTGAGTCGAGCAGGGGGTATGAAAAACTGTTTTTT
CAISESSRGYEKLFF
>TRBJ2-1|.|.|TRBV29-1|13
TGCAGCGTGGGGAGAAGTGTAGCCGGTGAGCAGTTCTTC
CSVGRSVAGEQFF
>TRBJ1-4|.|.|TRBV30|12
TGTGCCTGGAGTTCTGGGGCCGATCTCCTGTTTTTT
CAWSSGADLLFF
>TRBJ2-2|TRBD1|.|TRBV5-1|16
TGCGCCAGCAGTCCCCGGACAGGCGAGAACACCGGGGAGCTGTTTTTT
CASSPRTGENTGELFF
>TRBJ1-2|.|.|TRBV19|17
TGTGCCAGTAGTACATCACTGGGGGGACCCTATTCCTATGGCTACACCTTC
CASSTSLGGPYSYGYTF
>TRBJ1-2|.|once|TRBV25-1|13
TGTGCCAGCAGTGACAGGGATAACTATGGCTACACCTTC
CASSDRDNYGYTF
>TRBJ2-7|TRBD2|.|TRBV5-6|14
TGTGCCAGCAGTCGGGGGGTTCCCCCCTACGAGCAGTACTTC
CASSRGVPPYEQYF
>TRBJ1-3|TRBD1|.|TRBV28|15
TGTGCCAGCAGTTTATCGGACAGGGGTGGAAACACCATATATTTT
CASSLSDRGGNTIYF
>TRBJ2-3|.|.|TRBV4-2|13
TGTGCCAGCAGCCAAGAAGAGCCAGATACGCAGTATTTT
CASSQEEPDTQYF
>TRBJ1-2|.|.|TRBV21-1|15
TGTGCCAGCAGCCCAAGGAGGAGGGGGCGGATTGGCTACACCTTC
CASSPRRRGRIGYTF
>TRBJ2-1|.|.|TRBV6-4|13
TGTGCCAGCAGTGACTCCGTCCGGGGTGAGCAGTTCTTC
CASSDSVRGEQFF
>TRBJ2-7|.|.|TRBV29-1|11
TGCAGCGTTGAGGAGTCCTACGAGCAGTACTTC
CSVEESYEQYF
>TRBJ1-2|TRBD1|.|TRBV18|15
TGTGCCAGCTCACCTATACCAGACAGGGAGAATGGCTACACCTTC
CASSPIPDRENGYTF
>TRBJ1-1|TRBD1|.|TRBV4-3|14
TGCGCCAGCAGCCCGGAGACAGGGGACACTGAAGCTTTCTTT
CASSPETGDTEAFF
>TRBJ2-1|.|.|TRBV3-1/TRBV3-2|15
TGTGCCAGCAGCCTAGAGACATTCCCGTACAATGAGCAGTTCTTC
CASSLETFPYNEQFF